Included here is one T cell receptor (beta chain) sequence, with context. Its antigen is unknown. The data are from a study of cytomegalovirus exposure and HLA in healthy donors. Study details: HLA-typed donors were the source of roughly 85 million unique TCRs held in an early data release. Study-level points and caveats: Later on, a genetic analysis was performed. It linked a missense variant in DCLRE1C with V- and J-gene trimming of TCR beta.

The length of the CDR3 is 16 residues. Trimming removed 4 bases at V and 0 bases at J, with 14 bases between. The germline V gene encodes CDR1 SGHTA and CDR2 FQGNSA. Vbeta (60) and Jbeta (13) primers were used in the PCR. Libraries were prepared by immunoSEQ multiplex PCR; TCRdb keeps only in-frame clonotypes and omits some of them. The sample yields tens of thousands of clones, around 85% seen once. The V call is TRBV7-2, the J call TRBJ2-3; D ambiguous. The specimen sequenced was PBMCs. The TCR comes from a woman between 45 and 60 years old in good health and CMV-seronegative. The CDR3 region is CASSSTLVGSTDTQYF. CDR3 coding DNA: TGTGCCAGCAGCTCCACCCTAGTTGGAAGCACAGATACGCAGTATTTT.